These 24 T cell receptor beta chains share one sample of origin, sequenced in a study of blood T cell repertoires in COVID-19. Method: immunoSEQ multiplex PCR; TCRdb's copy keeps in-frame clones and lacks some. The sample holds around 120,000 clones, less than 90% seen once. The specimen was peripheral blood. All receptors derive from a man in his sixties or seventies with acute or convalescent COVID-19.

The V call is TRBV24-1, the J call TRBJ1-6, with 12 bases matching TRBD1. Germline trimming cut 8 bases from V and 9 bases from J; bases unmatched to any gene: 10. Germline V gene data show CDR1 as KGHDR and CDR2 as SFDVKD. The CDR3 loop spans 16 amino acids. The CDR3 nucleotides are TGTGCCACCACCGGGACAGGGGGCCGGCGTGTTTCACCCCTCCACTTT. Translated, it gives CATTGTGGRRVSPLHF.

The chain employs TRBV2 and TRBJ2-1; 9 bases match TRBD2. The CDR3 consists of 16 residues. V dropped 6 bases and J dropped 3; count of bases not matched to a gene: 9. CDR1 is SNHLY and CDR2 is FYNNEI in the germline V gene. The CDR3 region is CASRRTSEGIYNEQFF. The CDR3 DNA sequence: TGTGCCAGCAGACGGACTAGCGAGGGAATCTACAATGAGCAGTTCTTC.

The chain uses TRBV18 and TRBJ1-5; 10 positions match TRBD1. This CDR3 region has 14 residues. Germline V gene data show CDR1 as KGHSH and CDR2 as LQKENI. V lost 3 bases to trimming and J lost 5 bases; unmatched junction nucleotides: 1. The CDR3 bases are TGTGCCAGCTCACCGACAGGGGGCGATCAGCCCCAGCATTTT. Its translation: CASSPTGGDQPQHF.

This clone was recorded at least ten times. The CDR3 loop reads CASTLGGGPTNEQFF. CDR3 sequence (DNA): TGTGCCAGCACTCTCGGCGGGGGGCCTACCAATGAGCAGTTCTTC. The chain combines TRBV3-1 (or the pseudogene TRBV3-2) with TRBJ2-1, with 8 bases matching TRBD2. The CDR3 totals 15 residues. Losses at the gene ends were 7 bases for V and 6 bases for J; bases not matched to a gene: 11. Germline loops: CDR1 LGHDT, CDR2 YNNKEL (reference sequence).

In its sample, this clone was seen once. J is TRBJ2-5 and V is TRBV27; 14 nucleotides align to TRBD2. This CDR3 contains 17 residues. Germline V lookup: CDR1 MNHEY, CDR2 SMNVEV (reference sequence). Losses at the gene ends were 5 bases for V and 4 bases for J; bases not matched to a gene: 9. CDR3 bases: TGTGCCAGCAGTCCAAAGGCGGGACTAGCGGGGGTAGAGACCCAGTACTTC. Protein product: CASSPKAGLAGVETQYF.

This chain links TRBV12-3 or TRBV12-4 with TRBJ1-2; no clear D. This CDR3 is 13 amino acids long. Trimming left V 6 bases short and J 2 bases short, with 10 bases between. The CDR3 DNA sequence: TGTGCCAGCAGACCCGACGGGAACTATGGCTACACCTTC. The encoded protein is CASRPDGNYGYTF.

This sequence joins TRBV5-8 and TRBJ1-2; tentatively, D is TRBD1 (5 bases). V shed 0 bases and J shed 8 bases, with 14 bases lying between them. CDR1 and CDR2 from the germline V gene are SGHTS and YDEGEE. The CDR3 extends over 14 amino acids. CDR3 bases: TGTGCCAGCAGCTTGGGCAGGGAGGTAGGCGGCTACACCTTC. It encodes CASSLGREVGGYTF.

The chain is built from TRBV19 and TRBJ1-1; TRBD1 agrees at 7 bases. Germline V CDR1 and CDR2: LNHDA, SQIVND (reference sequence). This CDR3 is built from 14 residues. V lost 6 bases to trimming and J lost 0 bases; unmatched junction nucleotides: 4. The CDR3 here is CASSPGQLNTEAFF. CDR3 nucleotides: TGTGCCAGTAGCCCGGGACAGCTGAACACTGAAGCTTTCTTT.

This clone is a singleton in its sample. The CDR3 bases are TGCAGCGCCAATTTGGACAGATTGAACACTGAAGCTTTCTTT. Its protein is CSANLDRLNTEAFF. The chain is built from TRBV29-1 and TRBJ1-1; a weak D match, TRBD1 (6 bases). Germline-derived CDR1 and CDR2 are SQVTM and ANQGSEA. The CDR3 covers 14 residues. Trimming stripped 7 bases from V and 0 bases from J, with 15 bases between.

The J gene is TRBJ1-1, the V gene TRBV6-1; 7 positions agree with TRBD1. The V gene end was trimmed by 1 base and the J gene end by 5 bases; junction bases not matched to a gene: 4. CDR3 size: 14 residues. CDR1 and CDR2 from the germline V gene are MNHNS and SASEGT. The CDR3 sequence is CASSEDRGYTEAFF. CDR3 nucleotides: TGTGCCAGCAGTGAAGACAGGGGATATACTGAAGCTTTCTTT.

This sequence joins TRBV13 and TRBJ1-2; 7 bases align to TRBD1. The CDR3 is 19 residues long. Germline loops: CDR1 PRHDT, CDR2 FYEKMQ (reference sequence). The trim removed 0 bases at V and 4 bases at J, leaving 17 bases unmatched. The CDR3 sequence is CASSLGWLGWDSLTYGYTF. DNA of the CDR3: TGTGCCAGCAGCTTAGGGTGGTTGGGTTGGGACAGCCTTACCTATGGCTACACCTTC.

This rearrangement joins TRBV7-2 to TRBJ2-7; the D gene is possibly TRBD1 (5 bases). Deletions cut 2 bases from V and 0 bases from J, with 14 bases between. The CDR3 consists of 16 residues. Germline assignment: CDR1 SGHTA and CDR2 FQGNSA. CDR3 DNA sequence: TGTGCCAGCAGCTTAAGGGCTAGGACACTCTCCTACGAGCAGTACTTC. Translating gives CASSLRARTLSYEQYF.

For the CDR3, the DNA is TGTGCCACCAGCAAGCTACAGGGTTTCATAGCTTTCTTT. This encodes CATSKLQGFIAFF. The chain is built from TRBV15 and TRBJ1-1; the D gene is possibly TRBD1 (6 bases). The V end was cut by 4 bases, the J end by 10 bases, with 16 bases between. There are 13 residues in the CDR3. In germline, CDR1 is LNHNV, CDR2 YYDKDF (reference sequence).

A few counts support this clone. The chain joins TRBV7-2 to TRBJ2-1; tentative D call: TRBD2 (7 bases). The CDR3 has 16 residues. V dropped 2 bases and J dropped 9 bases, with 20 bases sitting between them. The germline gives CDR1 SGHTA, CDR2 FQGNSA. CDR3 bases: TGTGCCAGCAGCTTAACGGCGGGGGCCCCGGGGGGTGAGCAGTTCTTC. This sequence encodes CASSLTAGAPGGEQFF.

The chain has TRBV7-2 and TRBJ2-3; possible D gene TRBD2, 6 bases. With 8 bases removed from V and 4 bases from J, the gap between germline ends came to 16 bases. The CDR3 sequence is 14 residues long. In germline, CDR1 is SGHTA, CDR2 FQGNSA. This chain's CDR3 is CASAPRGVADTQYF. CDR3 nucleotides: TGTGCCAGCGCCCCTCGCGGGGTCGCAGATACGCAGTATTTT.

This clone has only a few counts. The chain has TRBV5-8 and TRBJ2-6, with D unclear. Germline V gives CDR1 SGHTS, CDR2 YDEGEE. The CDR3 runs 15 residues. The V and J ends lost 4 bases and 0 bases respectively, with 8 bases between them. This CDR3 reads CASSPWSSGANVLTF. The DNA for the CDR3 is TGTGCCAGCAGCCCTTGGAGCTCTGGGGCCAACGTCCTGACTTTC.

This clone was seen a handful of times. The genes are TRBV5-1 and TRBJ2-2; D possibly corresponds to TRBD1 (5 bases). V lost 4 bases and J lost 1, with 14 bases in between. CDR1 and CDR2 from the germline V gene are SGHRS and YFSETQ. The CDR3 is 16 residues long. CDR3 protein: CASSQGQRENTGELFF. The CDR3, as DNA: TGCGCCAGCAGCCAAGGACAACGAGAGAACACCGGGGAGCTGTTTTTT.

J is TRBJ2-1 and V is TRBV7-6; 14 bases are shared with TRBD2. The CDR3 spans 16 residues. Germline V gene data show CDR1 as SGHVS and CDR2 as FNYEAQ. V lost 2 bases, J lost 10 bases, and 7 bases stayed unmatched. In DNA form, the CDR3 reads TGTGCCAGCAGCTTACAGACTAGCGGGGGGGCGGGGGAGCAGTTCTTC. Amino acid sequence: CASSLQTSGGAGEQFF. The full variable domain, completed using reference TRBV7-6 and TRBJ2-1, is GAGVSQSPRYKVTKRGQDVALRCDPISGHVSLYWYRQALGQGPEFLTYFNYEAQQDKSGLPNDRFSAERPEGSISTLTIQRTEQRDSAMYRCASSLQTSGGAGEQFFGPGTRLTVL.

The gene calls are TRBV27 and TRBJ2-2; 7 bases agree with TRBD1. The germline V gene has CDR1 MNHEY and CDR2 SMNVEV (reference sequence). Trimming took 8 bases from V and 6 from J; bases not matched to a gene: 9. The CDR3 length is 14 residues. CDR3 region: CASCHVTGPGELFF. The CDR3, as DNA: TGTGCCAGCTGCCACGTGACAGGGCCCGGGGAGCTGTTTTTT.

The gene calls are TRBV7-2 and TRBJ1-2; 7 nucleotides align to TRBD1. The CDR3 has 13 amino acids. Germline lookup yields CDR1 SGHTA and CDR2 FQGNSA. The J segment lost 3 bases and the V segment lost 5 bases, leaving 3 bases of the junction unmatched. The DNA of the CDR3 is TGTGCCAGCAGCCCCGACAGGGACTATGGCTACACCTTC. It specifies CASSPDRDYGYTF.

The V and J genes are TRBV7-9 and TRBJ2-3, with TRBD2 identical over 9 bases. J gave up 2 bases and V 5 bases, and 14 bases lay outside the gene matches. The CDR3 has 18 residues. The germline V gene has CDR1 SEHNR and CDR2 FQNEAQ (reference sequence). CDR3 sequence: CASSQDPGLASYTDTQYF. For the CDR3, the DNA is TGTGCCAGCAGCCAAGATCCGGGACTAGCTTCATACACAGATACGCAGTATTTT.

The sample holds a few counts of this clone. The chain joins TRBV5-8 to TRBJ1-1; maybe TRBD1 (6 bases). The V gene lost 5 bases and the J gene lost 1 base, with 18 bases spanning the gap. The CDR3 is 16 amino acids. The germline V gene has CDR1 SGHTS and CDR2 YDEGEE. The CDR3 sequence is CASRPRQAQPNTEAFF. In DNA form, the CDR3 reads TGTGCCAGCAGACCTAGACAGGCACAGCCGAACACTGAAGCTTTCTTT.

As for this clone: The sample has other DNA sequences that encode this CDR3 too. The chain couples TRBV5-1 to TRBJ2-1; 10 nucleotides align to TRBD2. Germline V lookup: CDR1 SGHRS, CDR2 YFSETQ. Trimming took 0 bases from V and 5 from J; bases not matched to a gene: 2. This CDR3 contains 15 residues. The DNA of the CDR3 is TGCGCCAGCAGCTTGGTACTAGCGGGGAACAATGAGCAGTTCTTC. Translation: CASSLVLAGNNEQFF.

J is TRBJ2-7 and V is TRBV20-1; tentative D call: TRBD2 (7 bases). This CDR3 has 14 amino acids. Per germline, CDR1 DFQATT and CDR2 SNEGSKA (reference sequence). The V gene lost 3 bases and the J gene lost 7 bases, with 19 bases spanning the gap. CDR3 bases: TGCAGTGCTAGTGTCGGCGCGGGGGCGGGGGAGCAGTACTTC. Translating it yields CSASVGAGAGEQYF.